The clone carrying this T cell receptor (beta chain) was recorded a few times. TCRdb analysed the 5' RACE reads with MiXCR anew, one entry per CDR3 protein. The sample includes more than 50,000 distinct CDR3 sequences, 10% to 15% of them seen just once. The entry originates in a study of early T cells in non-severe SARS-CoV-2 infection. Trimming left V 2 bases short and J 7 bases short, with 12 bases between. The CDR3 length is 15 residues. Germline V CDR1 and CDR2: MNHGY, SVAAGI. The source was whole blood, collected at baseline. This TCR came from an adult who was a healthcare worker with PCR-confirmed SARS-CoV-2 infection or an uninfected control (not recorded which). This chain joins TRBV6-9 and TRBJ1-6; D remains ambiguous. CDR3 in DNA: TGTGCCAGCAGTTATGGCAGTGAGGGAAATTCACCCCTCCACTTT. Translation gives CASSYGSEGNSPLHF.